The TCR beta chain under discussion was sequenced for a study of cytomegalovirus exposure and HLA in healthy donors. Study-wide context: An analysis done earlier identified 95 million to 140 million unique TCR beta sequences from 150 million to 200 million T cells. General study points: A prior analysis recorded that most TCR beta V segments were productive about 87% or about 30% of the time.

For this clone: The target antigen is unknown.

The PCR made use of 60 Vbeta and 13 Jbeta primers. Sequencing used immunoSEQ multiplex PCR; TCRdb keeps in-frame clones, though not all of them. The profile shows about 140,000 clones, approximately 64% of them singletons. After removal of 1 base from V and 5 bases from J, the junction contained 7 bases not matched to a gene. The CDR3 spans 15 residues. Germline V gives CDR1 SEHNR, CDR2 FQNEAQ (reference sequence). This clonotype was obtained from a woman between 40 and 50 years old in good health and CMV-seronegative. Sequenced sample: PBMCs. The V and J genes are TRBV7-9 and TRBJ2-7; TRBD1 matches 8 bases. The CDR3 bases are TGTGCCAGCAGCTTAGTGGCAGGGGGCTTTCACGAGCAGTACTTC. Encoded protein: CASSLVAGGFHEQYF.